The present TCR beta chain was sequenced within a study of T cell repertoires in cytomegalovirus infection. The overall study: Peptides in the study included HLA-C-restricted and HLA-B-restricted CMV epitopes.

A word on this clonotype: Its antigen is as yet unknown.

Germline loops: CDR1 MNHGY, CDR2 SAAAGT. The CDR3 has 15 residues. J was trimmed by 6 bases and V by 7 bases; bases with no gene match: 13. MiXCR, applied by TCRdb to the reads, yields one record per CDR3 protein. Counted here are just under 500,000 distinct CDR3 sequences, more than 30% occurring once; the ten biggest clones make up 15% to 20%. The TCR sequence derives from a human donor in good health (CMV status not recorded). Some clones in this sample may be carry-over from other donors' samples. The material sequenced was cultured PBMCs, taken from culture after CMV antigen stimulation. This sequence joins TRBV6-8 and TRBJ2-3, with 7 bases that match TRBD2. CDR3 DNA: TGTGCCAGCACCATGACTGCGGGAGTGGCGGATACGCAGTATTTT. It yields the protein CASTMTAGVADTQYF.